These 5 T cell receptor beta chains share one sample of origin, sequenced in a study of cytomegalovirus exposure and HLA in healthy donors. PCR was performed using 60 Vbeta and 13 Jbeta primers. Data came from immunoSEQ multiplex PCR; TCRdb stores just in-frame clones and leaves some out. The sample lists some 150,000 clones, 60% to 85% occurring once. What was sequenced was PBMCs. Receptor source: a woman between 40 and 50 years old in good health and CMV-seronegative.

The rearrangement joins TRBV19 to TRBJ1-2; TRBD1 agrees at 7 bases. Germline-derived CDR1 and CDR2 are LNHDA and SQIVND (reference sequence). V lost 4 bases to trimming and J lost 3 bases; unmatched junction nucleotides: 5. The CDR3 sequence is 14 residues long. CDR3 sequence: CASSTRQGDYGYTF. CDR3 bases: TGTGCCAGTAGTACCCGACAGGGAGACTATGGCTACACCTTC.

The V call is TRBV6-1, the J call TRBJ1-2; the D gene is possibly TRBD1 (5 bases). The CDR3 has 13 amino acids. The ends were cut back, 6 bases at V and 4 bases at J, with 12 bases in the middle. Germline values: CDR1 MNHNS, CDR2 SASEGT. The CDR3: CASRPRQTYGYTF. CDR3 nucleotide sequence: TGTGCCAGCAGACCGAGACAGACCTATGGCTACACCTTC.

V is TRBV4-3 and J is TRBJ1-4; the match to TRBD1 covers 8 bases. Germline CDR1 is LGHNA and CDR2 is YSLEER. V was pared by 3 bases and J by 4 bases, with 4 bases of the junction left unmatched. The CDR3 covers 15 residues. CDR3 nucleotide sequence: TGCGCCAGCAGCCAGCAGGGGGCTAGTAATGAAAAACTGTTTTTT. It encodes CASSQQGASNEKLFF.

The CDR3: CAISGEAGAYEQYF. CDR3 DNA sequence: TGTGCCATCAGTGGAGAGGCGGGGGCCTACGAGCAGTACTTC. This chain connects TRBV10-3 to TRBJ2-7; 7 bases line up with TRBD2. CDR3 length: 14 residues. CDR1 is ENHRY, CDR2 SYGVKD, per germline. The V gene end was trimmed by 4 bases and the J gene end by 2 bases; junction bases not matched to a gene: 5.

This rearrangement joins TRBV28 to TRBJ2-7, with TRBD1 identical over 9 bases. Germline CDR1 is MDHEN and CDR2 is SYDVKM. The V segment lost 8 bases and the J segment 2 bases; nucleotides outside the gene matches: 10. CDR3 length: 15 amino acids. This CDR3 reads CASARGGQGAYEQYF. The CDR3 DNA sequence: TGTGCCAGCGCACGCGGGGGACAGGGTGCCTACGAGCAGTACTTC. Looking up the rest from reference TRBV28 and TRBJ2-7 gives the full variable domain: DVKVTQSSRYLVKRTGEKVFLECVQDMDHENMFWYRQDPGLGLRLIYFSYDVKMKEKGDIPEGYSVSREKKERFSLILESASTNQTSMYLCASARGGQGAYEQYFGPGTRLTVT.